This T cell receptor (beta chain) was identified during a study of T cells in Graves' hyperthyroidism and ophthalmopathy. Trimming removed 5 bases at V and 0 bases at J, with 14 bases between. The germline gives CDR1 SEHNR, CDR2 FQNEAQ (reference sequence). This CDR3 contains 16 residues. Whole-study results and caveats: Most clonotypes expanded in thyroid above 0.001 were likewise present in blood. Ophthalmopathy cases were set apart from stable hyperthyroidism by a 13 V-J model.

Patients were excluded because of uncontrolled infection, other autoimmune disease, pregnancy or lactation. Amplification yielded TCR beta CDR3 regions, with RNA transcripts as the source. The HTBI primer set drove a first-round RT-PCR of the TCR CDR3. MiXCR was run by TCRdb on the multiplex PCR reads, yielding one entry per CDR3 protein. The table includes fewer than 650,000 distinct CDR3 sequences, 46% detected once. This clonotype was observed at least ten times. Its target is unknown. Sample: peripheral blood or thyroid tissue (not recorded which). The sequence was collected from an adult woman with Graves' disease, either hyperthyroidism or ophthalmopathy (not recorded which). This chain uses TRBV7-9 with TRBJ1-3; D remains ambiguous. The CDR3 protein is CASSPARASSGNTIYF. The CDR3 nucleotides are TGTGCCAGCAGCCCAGCCCGGGCTAGCTCTGGAAACACCATATATTTT.